The clone carrying this T cell receptor beta chain came up once. This sample stems from a study of sequential checkpoint blockade in melanoma. Germline CDR1 is LGHNA and CDR2 is YSLEER. The V gene lost 4 bases and the J gene lost 4 bases, with 9 bases spanning the gap. CDR3 length equals 13 residues. Treatment indicated: randomized to nivolumab then ipilimumab (arm A) or the reverse (arm B). PBMC sorting kept live CD3+CD8+ cells without CD19 or CD56. Profiling relied on immunoSEQ multiplex PCR, and the TCRdb table lists in-frame clones only, not all of them. The top ten clones hold around a fifth of a sample with fewer than 35,000 clones, roughly 73% of them seen once.

The sequencing here drew on CD8+ T cells sorted from blood (inferred from file names), taken from a patient given nivolumab and ipilimumab in sequence. This clonotype originated in a human donor with melanoma. The rearrangement uses TRBV4-3 and TRBJ2-3; maybe TRBD2 (6 bases). CDR3 DNA: TGCGCCAGCAGCCGGGACTTCGCAGATACGCAGTATTTT. It codes for CASSRDFADTQYF.